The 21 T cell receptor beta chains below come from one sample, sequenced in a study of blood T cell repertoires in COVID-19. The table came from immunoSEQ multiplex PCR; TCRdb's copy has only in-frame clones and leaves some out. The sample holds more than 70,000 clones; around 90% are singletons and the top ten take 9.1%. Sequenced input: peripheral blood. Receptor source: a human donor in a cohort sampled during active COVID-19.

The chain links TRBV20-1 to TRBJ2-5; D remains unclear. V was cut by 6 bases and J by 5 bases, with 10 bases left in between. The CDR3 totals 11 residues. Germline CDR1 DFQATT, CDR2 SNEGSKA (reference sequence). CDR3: CSALALETQYF. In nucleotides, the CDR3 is TGCAGTGCCTTGGCTCTTGAGACCCAGTACTTC.

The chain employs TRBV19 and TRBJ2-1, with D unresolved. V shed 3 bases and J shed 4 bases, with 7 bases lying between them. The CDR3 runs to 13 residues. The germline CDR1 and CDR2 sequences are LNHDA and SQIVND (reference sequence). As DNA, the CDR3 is TGTGCCAGTAGTATGCAACAGTACAATGAGCAGTTCTTC. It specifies CASSMQQYNEQFF.

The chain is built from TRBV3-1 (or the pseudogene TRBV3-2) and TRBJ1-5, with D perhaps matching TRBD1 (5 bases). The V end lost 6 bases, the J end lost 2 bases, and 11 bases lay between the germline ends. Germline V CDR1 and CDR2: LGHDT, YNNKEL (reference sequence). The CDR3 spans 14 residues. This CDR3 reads CASSFRGGNQPQHF. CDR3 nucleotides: TGTGCCAGCAGTTTTCGGGGGGGCAATCAGCCCCAGCATTTT.

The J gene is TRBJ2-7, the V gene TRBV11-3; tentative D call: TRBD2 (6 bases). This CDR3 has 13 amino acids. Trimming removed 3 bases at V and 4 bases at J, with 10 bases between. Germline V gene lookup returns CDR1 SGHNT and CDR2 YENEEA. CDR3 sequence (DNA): TGTGCCAGCAGCTTTCGCAGCGGGTACGAGCAGTACTTC. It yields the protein CASSFRSGYEQYF.

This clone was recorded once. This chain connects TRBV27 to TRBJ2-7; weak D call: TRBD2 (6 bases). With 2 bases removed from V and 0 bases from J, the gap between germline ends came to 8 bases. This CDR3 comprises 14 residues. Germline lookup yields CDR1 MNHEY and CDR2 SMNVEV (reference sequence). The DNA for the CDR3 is TGTGCCAGCAGTTTAGGGAGGAGCTCCTACGAGCAGTACTTC. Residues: CASSLGRSSYEQYF.

CDR3 sequence (DNA): TGCGCCAGCAGCACGGGACAGGTAACCTACGAGCAGTACTTC. This codes for CASSTGQVTYEQYF. V is TRBV5-1 and J is TRBJ2-7; 8 bases map to TRBD1. Unmatched junction bases numbered 5, after V lost 4 bases and J lost 2 bases. CDR1 is SGHRS, CDR2 YFSETQ, per germline. The CDR3 runs 14 residues.

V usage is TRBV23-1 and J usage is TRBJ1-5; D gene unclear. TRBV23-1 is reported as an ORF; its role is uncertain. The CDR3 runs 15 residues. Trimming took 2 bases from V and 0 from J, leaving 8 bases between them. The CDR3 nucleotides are TGCGCCAGCAGTCAAGCGACAAATAGCAATCAGCCCCAGCATTTT. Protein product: CASSQATNSNQPQHF.

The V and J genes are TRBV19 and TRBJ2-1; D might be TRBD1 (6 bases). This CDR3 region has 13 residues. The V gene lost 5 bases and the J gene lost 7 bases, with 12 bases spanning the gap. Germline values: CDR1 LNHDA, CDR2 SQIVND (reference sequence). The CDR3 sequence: CASSSRQVNEQFF. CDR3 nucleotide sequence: TGTGCCAGTAGTTCAAGACAGGTTAATGAGCAGTTCTTC.

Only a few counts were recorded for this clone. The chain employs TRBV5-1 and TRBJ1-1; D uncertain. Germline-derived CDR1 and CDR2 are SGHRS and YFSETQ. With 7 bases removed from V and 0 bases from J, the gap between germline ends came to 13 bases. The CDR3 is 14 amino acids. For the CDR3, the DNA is TGCGCCAGCCAATTAGACGGAGTGAACACTGAAGCTTTCTTT. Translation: CASQLDGVNTEAFF.

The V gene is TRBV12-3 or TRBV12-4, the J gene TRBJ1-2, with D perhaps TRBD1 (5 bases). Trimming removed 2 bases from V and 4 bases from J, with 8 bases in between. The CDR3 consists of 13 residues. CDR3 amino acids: CASSLNGGYGYTF. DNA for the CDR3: TGTGCCAGCAGTTTAAACGGGGGCTATGGCTACACCTTC.

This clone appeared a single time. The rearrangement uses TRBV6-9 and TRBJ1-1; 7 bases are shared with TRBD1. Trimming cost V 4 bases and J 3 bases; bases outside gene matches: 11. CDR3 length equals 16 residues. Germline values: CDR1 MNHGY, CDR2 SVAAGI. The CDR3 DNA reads TGTGCCAGCAGTTCACCTAACCTAGGGGGCTACACTGAAGCTTTCTTT. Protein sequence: CASSSPNLGGYTEAFF.

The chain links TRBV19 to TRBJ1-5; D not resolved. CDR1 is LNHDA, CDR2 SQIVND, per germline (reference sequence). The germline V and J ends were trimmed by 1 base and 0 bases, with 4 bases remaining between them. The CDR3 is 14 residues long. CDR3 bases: TGTGCCAGTAGTATAGTGAGTAGCAATCAGCCCCAGCATTTT. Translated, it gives CASSIVSSNQPQHF.

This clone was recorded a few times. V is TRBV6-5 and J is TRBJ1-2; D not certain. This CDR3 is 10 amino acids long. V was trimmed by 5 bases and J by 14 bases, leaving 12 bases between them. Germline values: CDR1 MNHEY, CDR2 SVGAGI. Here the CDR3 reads CASSLLGITF. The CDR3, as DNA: TGTGCCAGCAGTCTCCTCGGGATTACCTTC.

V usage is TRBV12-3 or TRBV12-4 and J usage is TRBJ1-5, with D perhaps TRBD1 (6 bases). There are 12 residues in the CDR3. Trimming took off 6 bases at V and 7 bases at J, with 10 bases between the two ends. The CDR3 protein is CASRTGNQPQHF. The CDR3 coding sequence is TGTGCCAGCAGGACAGGAAACCAGCCCCAGCATTTT.

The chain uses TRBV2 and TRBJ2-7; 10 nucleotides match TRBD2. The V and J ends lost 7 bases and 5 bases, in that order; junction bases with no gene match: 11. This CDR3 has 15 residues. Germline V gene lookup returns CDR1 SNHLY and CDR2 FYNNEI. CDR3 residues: CASNQLAGIDNEQYF. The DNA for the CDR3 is TGTGCCAGCAATCAACTAGCGGGAATAGACAACGAGCAGTACTTC.

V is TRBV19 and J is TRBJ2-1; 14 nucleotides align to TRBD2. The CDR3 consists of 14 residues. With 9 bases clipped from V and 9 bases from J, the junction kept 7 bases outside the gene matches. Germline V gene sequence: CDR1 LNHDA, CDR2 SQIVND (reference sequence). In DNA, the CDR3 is TGTGCCAGCGAGGGGACTAGCGGGAGTCTTGAGCAGTTCTTC. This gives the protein CASEGTSGSLEQFF.

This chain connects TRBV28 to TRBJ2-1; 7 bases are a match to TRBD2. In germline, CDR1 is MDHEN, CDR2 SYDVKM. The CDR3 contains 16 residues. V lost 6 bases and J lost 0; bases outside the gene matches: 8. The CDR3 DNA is TGTGCCAGCAGGACGGGACTACTGAGCTCCTACAATGAGCAGTTCTTC. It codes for CASRTGLLSSYNEQFF.

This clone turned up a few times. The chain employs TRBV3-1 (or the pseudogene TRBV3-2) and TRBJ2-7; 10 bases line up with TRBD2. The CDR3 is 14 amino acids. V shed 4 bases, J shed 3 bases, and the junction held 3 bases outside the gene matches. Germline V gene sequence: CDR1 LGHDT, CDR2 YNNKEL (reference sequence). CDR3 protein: CASSLGLADYEQYF. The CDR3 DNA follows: TGTGCCAGCAGCCTCGGACTAGCGGACTACGAGCAGTACTTC.

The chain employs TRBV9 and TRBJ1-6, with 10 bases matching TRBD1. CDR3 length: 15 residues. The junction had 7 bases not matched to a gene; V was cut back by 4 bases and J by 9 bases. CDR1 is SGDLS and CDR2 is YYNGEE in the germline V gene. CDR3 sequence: CASSPGTGVISPLHF. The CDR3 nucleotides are TGTGCCAGCAGCCCCGGGACAGGGGTTATTTCACCCCTCCACTTT.

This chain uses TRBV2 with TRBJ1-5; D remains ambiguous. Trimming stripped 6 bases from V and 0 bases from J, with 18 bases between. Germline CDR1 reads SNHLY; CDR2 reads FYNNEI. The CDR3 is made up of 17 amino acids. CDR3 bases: TGTGCCAGCAGCCCCGAATCCCCCGGGGTTAGCAATCAGCCCCAGCATTTT. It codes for CASSPESPGVSNQPQHF.

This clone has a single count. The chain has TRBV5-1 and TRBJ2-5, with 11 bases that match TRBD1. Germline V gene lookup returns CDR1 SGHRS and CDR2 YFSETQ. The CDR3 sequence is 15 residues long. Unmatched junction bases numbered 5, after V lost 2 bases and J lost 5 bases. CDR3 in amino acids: CASSFGGTGGETQYF. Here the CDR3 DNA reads TGCGCCAGCAGCTTTGGAGGGACAGGGGGGGAGACCCAGTACTTC. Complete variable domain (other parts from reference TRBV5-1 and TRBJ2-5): KAGVTQTPRYLIKTRGQQVTLSCSPISGHRSVSWYQQTPGQGLQFLFEYFSETQRNKGNFPGRFSGRQFSNSRSEMNVSTLELGDSALYLCASSFGGTGGETQYFGPGTRLLVL.